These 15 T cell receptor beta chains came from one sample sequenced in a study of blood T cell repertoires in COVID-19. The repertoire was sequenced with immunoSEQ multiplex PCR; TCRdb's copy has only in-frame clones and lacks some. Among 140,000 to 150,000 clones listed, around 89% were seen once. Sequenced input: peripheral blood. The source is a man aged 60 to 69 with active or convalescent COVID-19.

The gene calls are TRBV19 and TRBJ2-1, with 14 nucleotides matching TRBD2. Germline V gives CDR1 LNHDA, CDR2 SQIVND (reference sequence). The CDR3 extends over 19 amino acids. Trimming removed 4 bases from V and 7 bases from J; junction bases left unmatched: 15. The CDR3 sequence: CASSTRLAGGASRSNEQFF. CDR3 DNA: TGTGCCAGTAGTACCCGACTAGCGGGGGGGGCCTCCCGGTCAAATGAGCAGTTCTTC.

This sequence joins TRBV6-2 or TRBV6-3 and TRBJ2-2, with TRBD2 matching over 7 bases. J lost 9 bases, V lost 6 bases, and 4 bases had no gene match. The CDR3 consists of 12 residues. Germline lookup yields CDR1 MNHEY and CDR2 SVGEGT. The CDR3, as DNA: TGTGCCAGCAGCCCGGGGGGTAGGGAGCTGTTTTTT. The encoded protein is CASSPGGRELFF.

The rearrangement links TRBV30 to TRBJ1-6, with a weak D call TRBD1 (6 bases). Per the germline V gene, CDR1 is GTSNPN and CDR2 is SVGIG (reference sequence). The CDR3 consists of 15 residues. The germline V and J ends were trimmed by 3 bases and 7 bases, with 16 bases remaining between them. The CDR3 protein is CAWSPPQGRNSPLHF. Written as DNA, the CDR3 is TGTGCCTGGAGCCCGCCGCAGGGGCGGAATTCACCCCTCCACTTT.

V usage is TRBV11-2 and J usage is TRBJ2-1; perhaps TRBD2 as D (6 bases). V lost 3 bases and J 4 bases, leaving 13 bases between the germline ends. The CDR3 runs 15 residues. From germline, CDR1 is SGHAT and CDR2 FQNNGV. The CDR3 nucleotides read TGTGCCAGCAGCTTTGGATTAGCGGCGTACAATGAGCAGTTCTTC. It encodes CASSFGLAAYNEQFF. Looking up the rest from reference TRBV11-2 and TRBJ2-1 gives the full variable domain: EAGVAQSPRYKIIEKRQSVAFWCNPISGHATLYWYQQILGQGPKLLIQFQNNGVVDDSQLPKDRFSAERLKGVDSTLKIQPAKLEDSAVYLCASSFGLAAYNEQFFGPGTRLTVL.

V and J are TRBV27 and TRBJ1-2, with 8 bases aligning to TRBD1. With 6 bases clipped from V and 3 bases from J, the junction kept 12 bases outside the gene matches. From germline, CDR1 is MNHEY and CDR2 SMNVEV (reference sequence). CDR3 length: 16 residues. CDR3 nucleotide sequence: TGTGCCAGCAGGCGAGCAGGGGGCGGGGGAGACTATGGCTACACCTTC. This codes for CASRRAGGGGDYGYTF.

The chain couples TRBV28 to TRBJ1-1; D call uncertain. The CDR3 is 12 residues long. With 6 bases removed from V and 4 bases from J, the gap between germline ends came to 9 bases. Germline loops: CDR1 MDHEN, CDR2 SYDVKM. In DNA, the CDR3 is TGTGCCAGCAGCCCAACGGGCACTGAAGCTTTCTTT. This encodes CASSPTGTEAFF.

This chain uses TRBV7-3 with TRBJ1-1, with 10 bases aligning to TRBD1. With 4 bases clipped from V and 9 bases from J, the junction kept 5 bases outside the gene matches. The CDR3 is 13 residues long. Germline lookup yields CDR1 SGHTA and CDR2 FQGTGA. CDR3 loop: CASSSTGGRQAFF. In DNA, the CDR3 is TGTGCCAGCAGCTCGACAGGGGGCCGGCAAGCTTTCTTT.

CDR3 nucleotides: TGTGCCACCAGCCCCGGGGACTCGCTCAACTATGGCTACACCTTC. Translation gives CATSPGDSLNYGYTF. The gene calls are TRBV15 and TRBJ1-2; possibly TRBD1 for D (5 bases). The CDR3 totals 15 residues. The germline gives CDR1 LNHNV, CDR2 YYDKDF (reference sequence). Trimming cost V 5 bases and J 2 bases, with 15 bases left between them.

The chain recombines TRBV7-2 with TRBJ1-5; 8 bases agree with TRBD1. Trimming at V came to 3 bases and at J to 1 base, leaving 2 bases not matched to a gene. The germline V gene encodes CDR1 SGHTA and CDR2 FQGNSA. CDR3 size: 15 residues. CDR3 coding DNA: TGTGCCAGCAGCTTCACAGGGGGGAGCAATCAGCCCCAGCATTTT. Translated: CASSFTGGSNQPQHF.

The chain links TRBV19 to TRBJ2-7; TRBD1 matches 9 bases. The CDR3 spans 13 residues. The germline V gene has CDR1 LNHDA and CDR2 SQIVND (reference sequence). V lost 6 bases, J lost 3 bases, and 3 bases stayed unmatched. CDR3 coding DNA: TGTGCCAGTAGCTCGGACAGGGGCTACGAGCAGTACTTC. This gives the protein CASSSDRGYEQYF.

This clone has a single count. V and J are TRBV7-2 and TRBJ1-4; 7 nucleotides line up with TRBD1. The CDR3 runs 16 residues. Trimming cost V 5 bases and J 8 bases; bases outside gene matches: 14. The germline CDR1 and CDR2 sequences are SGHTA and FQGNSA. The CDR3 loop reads CASSKDRPRGTEKLFF. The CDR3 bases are TGTGCCAGCAGCAAGGACAGGCCCAGGGGGACGGAAAAACTGTTTTTT.

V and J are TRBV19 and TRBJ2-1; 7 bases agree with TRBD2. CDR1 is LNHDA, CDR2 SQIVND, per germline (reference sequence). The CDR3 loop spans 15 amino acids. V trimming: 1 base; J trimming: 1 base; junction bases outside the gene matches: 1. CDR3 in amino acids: CASSIAGGSYNEQFF. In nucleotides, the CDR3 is TGTGCCAGTAGTATAGCGGGGGGTTCCTACAATGAGCAGTTCTTC.

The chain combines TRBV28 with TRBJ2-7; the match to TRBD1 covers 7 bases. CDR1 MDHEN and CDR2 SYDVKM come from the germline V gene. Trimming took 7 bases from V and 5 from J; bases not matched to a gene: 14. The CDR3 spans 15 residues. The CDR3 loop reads CASMSTGTAGNEQYF. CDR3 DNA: TGTGCCAGCATGTCGACAGGGACAGCCGGGAACGAGCAGTACTTC.

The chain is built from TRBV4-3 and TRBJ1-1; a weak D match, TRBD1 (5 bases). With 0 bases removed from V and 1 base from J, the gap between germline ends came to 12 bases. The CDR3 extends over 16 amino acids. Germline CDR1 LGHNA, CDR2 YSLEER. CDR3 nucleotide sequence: TGCGCCAGCAGCCAAGATAAGGGGTTATGGAACACTGAAGCTTTCTTT. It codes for CASSQDKGLWNTEAFF.

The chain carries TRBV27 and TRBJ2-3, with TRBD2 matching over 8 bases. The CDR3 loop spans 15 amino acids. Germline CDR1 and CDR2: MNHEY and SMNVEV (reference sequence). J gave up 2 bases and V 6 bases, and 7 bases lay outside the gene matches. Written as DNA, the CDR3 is TGTGCCAGCAGCCCTAAACTAGCGGCCACAGATACGCAGTATTTT. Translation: CASSPKLAATDTQYF.